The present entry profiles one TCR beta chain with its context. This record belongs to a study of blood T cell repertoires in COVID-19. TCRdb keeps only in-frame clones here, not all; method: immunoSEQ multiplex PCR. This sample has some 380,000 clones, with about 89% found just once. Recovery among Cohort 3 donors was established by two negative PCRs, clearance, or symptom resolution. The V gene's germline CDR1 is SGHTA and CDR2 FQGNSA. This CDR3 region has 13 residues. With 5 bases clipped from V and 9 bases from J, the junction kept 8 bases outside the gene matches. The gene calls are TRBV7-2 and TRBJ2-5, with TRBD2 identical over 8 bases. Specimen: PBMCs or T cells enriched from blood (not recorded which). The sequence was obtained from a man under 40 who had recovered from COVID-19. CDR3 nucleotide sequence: TGTGCCAGCAGCCTCTTGGGCGGGGGGTCCCAGTACTTC. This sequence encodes CASSLLGGGSQYF.